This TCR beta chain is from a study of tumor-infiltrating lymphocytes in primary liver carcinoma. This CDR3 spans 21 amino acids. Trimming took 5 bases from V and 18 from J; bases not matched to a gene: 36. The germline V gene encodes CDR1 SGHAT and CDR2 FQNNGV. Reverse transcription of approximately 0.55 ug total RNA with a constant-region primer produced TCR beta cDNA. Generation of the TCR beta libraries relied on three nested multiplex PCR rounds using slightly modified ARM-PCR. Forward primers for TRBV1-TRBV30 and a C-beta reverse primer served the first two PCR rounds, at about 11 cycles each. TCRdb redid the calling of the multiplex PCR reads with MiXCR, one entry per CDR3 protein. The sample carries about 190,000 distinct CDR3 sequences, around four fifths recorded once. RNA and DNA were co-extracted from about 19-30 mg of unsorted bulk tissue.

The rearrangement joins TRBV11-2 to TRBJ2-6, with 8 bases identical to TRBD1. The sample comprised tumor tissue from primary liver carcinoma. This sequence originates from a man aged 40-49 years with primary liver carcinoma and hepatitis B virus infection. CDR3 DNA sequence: TGTGCCAGCAGCATGGGGGGAGACAGGGGCATTTCCCTCACTGGGGCCAACGTCACGACTTTC. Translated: CASSMGGDRGISLTGANVTTF.